Reported below is one TCR beta chain. The data were obtained in a study of OX40 agonist ivuxolimab in advanced cancers. Some clones are missing from TCRdb's copy, which holds only in-frame ones; the method was immunoSEQ multiplex PCR. The top ten clones hold over 0.9% of a sample with more than 75,000 clones, around 87% of them seen once. The sequence came from an adult with an advanced solid tumor such as melanoma, head and neck, liver or kidney cancer. The sequencing here drew on CD4+ or CD8+ T cells sorted from blood, taken in a trial of the OX40 agonist ivuxolimab.

CDR3 sequence (DNA): TGTGCCAGCAGTTACCTGGGCAGGCCTCACAATCAGCCCCAGCATTTT. Translated: CASSYLGRPHNQPQHF. The chain couples TRBV6-5 to TRBJ1-5; D not certain. CDR1 is MNHEY, CDR2 SVGAGI, per germline. V was clipped by 2 bases and J by 3 bases, with 14 bases between them. The CDR3 is 16 residues long.